A single sample gave rise to the 13 T cell receptor beta chains below, sequenced in a study of OX40 agonist ivuxolimab in advanced cancers. Profiled with immunoSEQ multiplex PCR; TCRdb holds only in-frame clones, not every one. The table shows approximately 120,000 clones, with around 93% occurring only once. Sequenced material: CD4+ or CD8+ T cells sorted from blood, taken in a trial of the OX40 agonist ivuxolimab. The receptor set was obtained from an adult with an advanced solid tumor such as melanoma, head and neck, liver or kidney cancer.

The rearrangement links TRBV5-1 to TRBJ1-2; D gene unclear. CDR1 is SGHRS and CDR2 is YFSETQ in the germline V gene. The CDR3 consists of 15 residues. V shed 2 bases and J shed 8 bases, with 19 bases lying between them. In DNA, the CDR3 is TGCGCCAGCAGCTTAAGCACGGAGGTGCGACGGGGCTACACCTTC. This encodes CASSLSTEVRRGYTF.

In DNA, the CDR3 is TGTGCCAGCAGTACCCGGCACATGACAGGGACAGATACGCAGTATTTT. Protein product: CASSTRHMTGTDTQYF. J is TRBJ2-3 and V is TRBV27; 7 nucleotides line up with TRBD1. The CDR3 runs to 16 residues. V was pared by 5 bases and J by 3 bases, with 11 bases of the junction left unmatched. Germline lookup yields CDR1 MNHEY and CDR2 SMNVEV (reference sequence).

The V call is TRBV11-3, the J call TRBJ1-2, with D hard to call. The CDR3 is 14 residues long. Germline V gene lookup returns CDR1 SGHNT and CDR2 YENEEA. Trimming shortened V by 0 bases and J by 2 bases, and 7 bases separated the two germline ends. The CDR3 region has the DNA TGTGCCAGCAGCTTAGAGGGCAGGAACTATGGCTACACCTTC. Amino acid sequence: CASSLEGRNYGYTF.

The chain has TRBV14 and TRBJ2-1, with a weak D call TRBD1 (5 bases). This CDR3 comprises 13 residues. V shed 0 bases and J shed 6 bases, with 6 bases lying between them. Per the germline V gene, CDR1 is SGHDN and CDR2 is FVKESK. CDR3 in amino acids: CASSQDQGNEQFF. The CDR3 DNA reads TGTGCCAGCAGCCAAGATCAGGGCAATGAGCAGTTCTTC.

CDR3 loop: CASSPGTSGYEQYF. The CDR3 DNA is TGTGCCAGCTCACCCGGGACTAGCGGTTACGAGCAGTACTTC. This chain uses TRBV18 with TRBJ2-7; 11 nucleotides agree with TRBD2. The CDR3 totals 14 residues. V trimming: 3 bases; J trimming: 4 bases; junction bases outside the gene matches: 2. Germline CDR1 and CDR2: KGHSH and LQKENI. Full variable domain (outside the CDR3, taken from reference TRBV18 and TRBJ2-7): NAGVMQNPRHLVRRRGQEARLRCSPMKGHSHVYWYRQLPEEGLKFMVYLQKENIIDESGMPKERFSAEFPKEGPSILRIQQVVRGDSAAYFCASSPGTSGYEQYFGPGTRLTVT.

The rearrangement links TRBV4-3 to TRBJ2-1; D perhaps matches TRBD1 (6 bases). The ends were cut back, 0 bases at V and 10 bases at J, with 10 bases in the middle. Germline CDR1 reads LGHNA; CDR2 reads YSLEER. The CDR3 spans 13 residues. In DNA, the CDR3 is TGCGCCAGCAGCCAAGATTCGGGGACAGAGCAGTTCTTC. Translating it yields CASSQDSGTEQFF.

The chain is built from TRBV7-9 and TRBJ1-5; D ambiguous. Germline values: CDR1 SEHNR, CDR2 FQNEAQ (reference sequence). Between the trimmed V and J ends, which lost 5 bases and 7 bases, there was a span of 9 bases. The CDR3 spans 12 residues. The CDR3, as DNA: TGTGCCAGCAGCCTCCCTCTCCAGCCCCAGCATTTT. It is translated as CASSLPLQPQHF.

V is TRBV7-2 and J is TRBJ1-2; D is perhaps TRBD1 (5 bases). The CDR3 spans 14 residues. V shed 3 bases and J shed 10 bases, with 18 bases lying between them. CDR1 SGHTA and CDR2 FQGNSA come from the germline V gene. This CDR3 is CASSFRDRNGAYTF. The CDR3 DNA follows: TGTGCCAGCAGCTTCAGGGACCGCAACGGTGCCTACACCTTC.

This clone was seen a single time. The gene calls are TRBV5-1 and TRBJ2-5; 7 bases are a match to TRBD1. The CDR3 runs to 15 residues. With V trimmed by 5 bases and J by 2 bases, 9 bases remained unmatched. Looked up from germline, CDR1 is SGHRS and CDR2 is YFSETQ. This CDR3 is CASRLLGTAQETQYF. As DNA, the CDR3 is TGCGCCAGCAGGTTGCTCGGGACAGCTCAAGAGACCCAGTACTTC.

The chain uses TRBV2 and TRBJ1-2; 7 bases align to TRBD1. Germline assignment: CDR1 SNHLY and CDR2 FYNNEI. After removal of 6 bases from V and 0 bases from J, the junction contained 4 bases not matched to a gene. This CDR3 contains 14 residues. This CDR3 reads CASSADRSNYGYTF. DNA for the CDR3: TGTGCCAGCAGCGCGGACAGGTCTAACTATGGCTACACCTTC.

The rearrangement links TRBV29-1 to TRBJ2-7; D perhaps matches TRBD1 (5 bases). The germline CDR1 and CDR2 sequences are SQVTM and ANQGSEA. CDR3 length: 11 amino acids. Trimming pared 7 bases from V and 5 bases from J, leaving 12 bases between. The CDR3 nucleotides are TGCAGCGCCCGCCGCAGGGACGAGCAGTACTTC. Translating it yields CSARRRDEQYF.

The chain joins TRBV7-9 to TRBJ2-7, with a tentative D call TRBD1 (5 bases). Germline V gene data show CDR1 as SEHNR and CDR2 as FQNEAQ (reference sequence). The CDR3 length is 13 residues. V dropped 1 base and J dropped 5 bases, with 9 bases sitting between them. Here the CDR3 reads CASSLVWGDEQYF. As DNA, the CDR3 is TGTGCCAGCAGCTTAGTTTGGGGCGACGAGCAGTACTTC.

This chain uses TRBV28 with TRBJ2-2; D uncertain. This CDR3 has 13 amino acids. The V and J ends lost 3 bases and 5 bases respectively, with 7 bases between them. In germline, CDR1 is MDHEN, CDR2 SYDVKM. In DNA form, the CDR3 reads TGTGCCAGCAGTTTCCAGGATACCGGGGAGCTGTTTTTT. Protein: CASSFQDTGELFF.